There are many counts of the clone carrying this T cell receptor beta chain. The target antigen is unknown. V dropped 1 base and J dropped 2; count of bases not matched to a gene: 4. Per the germline V gene, CDR1 is SGHVS and CDR2 is FQNEAQ. The CDR3 extends over 15 amino acids. TCRdb itself ran the reads through MiXCR, one entry per CDR3 protein. Of approximately 71,000 distinct CDR3 sequences in the sample, 3% to 4% were seen once. These data are taken from a study of T cell repertoires in cytomegalovirus infection. For the study at large: Based on public TCR beta signatures, there were indications of CMV infection and of a matching HLA type. Study results and limitations: Cumulative frequency (of public TCR beta family members) identified carriers of CMV plus the relevant HLA. CMV-specific HLA-C-restricted TCR beta clonotypes dominated the ex vivo response.

The TCR originated in a human donor in good health (CMV status not recorded). Some clones in this sample may be carry-over from other donors' samples. Sequenced: PBMCs. This chain joins TRBV7-8 and TRBJ1-2; TRBD1 agrees at 7 bases. The CDR3 bases are TGTGCCAGCAGCTTAGGGGCCAGGGGGAACTATGGCTACACCTTC. Its protein product is CASSLGARGNYGYTF.